The present T cell receptor beta chain was sequenced within a study of preoperative IRX-2 immunotherapy in early breast cancer. CDR3 size: 14 residues. The V gene's germline CDR1 is SSHAT and CDR2 FNYEAQ (reference sequence). The V end lost 5 bases, the J end lost 1 base, and 11 bases lay between the germline ends. As for treatment: preoperative locoregional IRX-2 cytokine immunotherapy. Patients received preoperative, locoregional IRX-2 cytokine immunotherapy in a phase Ib study. TCRdb's copy holds only in-frame clones and misses some; the assay was immunoSEQ multiplex PCR. The repertoire holds roughly 30,000 clones, around 83% seen once, with just under 2.5% in the top ten.

The gene calls are TRBV7-7 and TRBJ1-1, with a tentative D call TRBD1 (6 bases). This clonotype was sampled from a human donor with breast cancer. Source: lymph node tissue, taken from a patient treated with IRX-2 immunotherapy. The DNA of the CDR3 is TGTGCCAGCAGCCCGTGGACAGCGAACACTGAAGCTTTCTTT. It yields the protein CASSPWTANTEAFF.